The 5 T cell receptor beta chains in this list originate from one sample, sequenced in a study of regulatory T cells in long-lasting Graves disease. Noted time point: newly diagnosed GD, antithyroid drugs for less than 3 months. RNA extracted from PBMCs served as the sequencing template. TCR beta libraries were built with iRepertoire HTBI primers and Arm-PCR of CDR3 regions. A single record per CDR3 protein comes from TCRdb applying MiXCR to the multiplex PCR reads. Found here are 400,000 to 550,000 distinct CDR3 sequences, under 15% of them singletons; the top ten hold over 15%. These data are also associated with another study on T cells in Graves' hyperthyroidism and ophthalmopathy.

The sample was peripheral blood mononuclear cells (PBMCs), taken at new diagnosis, from a patient treated with antithyroid drugs. These receptors were collected from a woman between 25 and 40 years old with Graves disease.

This clonotype appeared many times. The CDR3 reads CASTSTSGGYEQYF. CDR3 DNA sequence: TGTGCCAGCACTTCGACTAGCGGAGGCTACGAGCAGTACTTC. The rearrangement uses TRBV12-3 or TRBV12-4 and TRBJ2-7; 9 bases align to TRBD2. This CDR3 is 14 amino acids long. J lost 3 bases, V lost 7 bases, and 7 bases had no gene match.

This clonotype came up many times. The chain employs TRBV7-8 and TRBJ2-2, with 9 nucleotides matching TRBD2. Germline CDR1 and CDR2: SGHVS and FQNEAQ. V lost 6 bases and J lost 3; bases outside the gene matches: 14. The CDR3 runs to 18 residues. The CDR3 here is CASRQLAGNIWDTGELFF. As DNA, the CDR3 is TGTGCCAGCAGACAGCTAGCGGGAAACATCTGGGACACCGGGGAGCTGTTTTTT.

CDR3 DNA sequence: TGTGCCAGCAGTCAGATGGGGACAGGGGAAGAGACCCAGTACTTC. It is translated as CASSQMGTGEETQYF. J is TRBJ2-5 and V is TRBV27; 10 nucleotides line up with TRBD1. The CDR3 contains 15 residues. Germline-derived CDR1 and CDR2 are MNHEY and SMNVEV (reference sequence). V lost 5 bases, J lost 3 bases, and 6 bases stayed unmatched.

The rearrangement links TRBV6-2 or TRBV6-3 to TRBJ2-1; maybe TRBD1 (5 bases). V was cut by 7 bases and J by 6 bases, with 10 bases left in between. Per germline, CDR1 MNHEY and CDR2 SVGEGT. CDR3 length: 12 amino acids. Written as DNA, the CDR3 is TGTGCCAGCACAGGGTCTCTCAATGAGCAGTTCTTC. Its protein is CASTGSLNEQFF.

Notes on this clonotype: This may stem from a read error, because a much larger clone lies one nucleotide away. J is TRBJ2-5 and V is TRBV3-1; D unclear. CDR1 LGHDT and CDR2 YNNKEL come from the germline V gene (reference sequence). This CDR3 contains 14 residues. This CDR3 is CASSQRHHQGTQYF. CDR3 nucleotides: TGTGCCAGCAGCCAAAGGCACCATCAAGGGACCCAGTACTTC.